This T cell receptor beta chain stems from a study of technical replicates of blood from several donors. The CDR3 is 13 residues long. CDR1 and CDR2 from the germline V gene are SSHAT and FNYEAQ (reference sequence). Data came from immunoSEQ multiplex PCR; TCRdb stores just in-frame clones and leaves some out. This sample has roughly 87,000 clones, with over 85% found just once. V gene TRBV7-7 combines with J gene TRBJ2-2; TRBD1 is a possible D gene (6 bases). The clonotype comes from a human donor in good health. The sequencing input was T cells isolated from PBMCs. CDR3 sequence reads: CASAQGHTGELFF. CDR3 bases: TGTGCTAGCGCCCAGGGGCACACCGGGGAGCTGTTTTTT.